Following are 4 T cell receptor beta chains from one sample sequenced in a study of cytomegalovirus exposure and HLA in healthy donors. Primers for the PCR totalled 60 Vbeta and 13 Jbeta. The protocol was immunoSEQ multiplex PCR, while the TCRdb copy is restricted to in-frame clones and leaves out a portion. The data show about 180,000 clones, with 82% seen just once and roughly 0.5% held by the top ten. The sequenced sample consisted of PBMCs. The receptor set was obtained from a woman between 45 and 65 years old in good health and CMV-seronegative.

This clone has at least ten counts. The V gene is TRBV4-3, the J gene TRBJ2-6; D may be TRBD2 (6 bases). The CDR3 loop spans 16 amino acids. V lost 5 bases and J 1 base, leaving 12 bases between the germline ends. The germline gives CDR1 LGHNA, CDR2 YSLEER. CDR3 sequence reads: CASSDNSGSGANVLTF. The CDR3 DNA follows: TGCGCCAGCAGCGATAATAGCGGTTCTGGGGCCAACGTCCTGACTTTC.

CDR3 loop: CASSPTGQETQYF. CDR3 bases: TGTGCCAGCAGTCCTACAGGGCAAGAGACCCAGTACTTC. This chain uses TRBV7-3 with TRBJ2-5; possibly TRBD1 for D (6 bases). Between the trimmed V and J ends, which lost 6 bases and 2 bases, there was a span of 10 bases. Germline values: CDR1 SGHTA, CDR2 FQGTGA. The CDR3 is 13 amino acids.

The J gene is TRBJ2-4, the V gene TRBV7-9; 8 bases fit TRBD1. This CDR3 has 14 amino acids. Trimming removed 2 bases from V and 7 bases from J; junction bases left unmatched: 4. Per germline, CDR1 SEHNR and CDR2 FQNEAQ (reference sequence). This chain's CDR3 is CASSLIQGVNIQYF. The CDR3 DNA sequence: TGTGCCAGCAGCTTAATACAGGGGGTTAACATTCAGTACTTC.

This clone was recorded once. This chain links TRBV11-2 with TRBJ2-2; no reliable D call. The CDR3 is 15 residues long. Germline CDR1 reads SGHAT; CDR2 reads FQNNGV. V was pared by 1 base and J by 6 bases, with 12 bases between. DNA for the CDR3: TGTGCCAGCAGCTTAGTACTGCCCAGGTCCGGGGAGCTGTTTTTT. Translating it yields CASSLVLPRSGELFF.